One and the same sample provided the 32 T cell receptor beta chains below, sequenced in a study of blood T cell repertoires in COVID-19. Some clones are missing from TCRdb's copy, which holds only in-frame ones; the method was immunoSEQ multiplex PCR. The table lists 99,000 or so clones, around 83% of them singletons. The source material was peripheral blood. Receptor source: an elderly woman with acute or convalescent COVID-19.

The V gene is TRBV20-1, the J gene TRBJ1-5; D is perhaps TRBD1 (6 bases). V lost 3 bases, J lost 5 bases, and 14 bases lay in between. The CDR3 loop spans 14 amino acids. Germline CDR1 DFQATT, CDR2 SNEGSKA (reference sequence). The CDR3 nucleotides read TGCAGTGCTAGTTCGGGGGGCGTAGATCAGCCCCAGCATTTT. Translating gives CSASSGGVDQPQHF.

This clone was found many times. V is TRBV5-8 and J is TRBJ2-1, with a tentative D call TRBD2 (6 bases). The CDR3 totals 16 residues. Germline CDR1 and CDR2: SGHTS and YDEGEE. Trimming stripped 3 bases from V and 4 bases from J, with 17 bases between. CDR3 loop: CASSSVWRDHYNEQFF. In nucleotides, the CDR3 is TGTGCCAGCAGCTCTGTGTGGCGGGACCATTACAATGAGCAGTTCTTC.

The gene calls are TRBV24-1 and TRBJ2-3, with 8 bases that match TRBD1. The CDR3 runs 14 residues. The germline V gene has CDR1 KGHDR and CDR2 SFDVKD. Germline trimming cut 10 bases from V and 5 bases from J; bases unmatched to any gene: 10. The CDR3 spells CATSSTGVEDTQYF. In DNA, the CDR3 is TGTGCCACTTCTTCGACAGGGGTGGAAGATACGCAGTATTTT.

The chain joins TRBV24-1 to TRBJ2-2; tentatively, D is TRBD1 (6 bases). V shed 2 bases and J shed 4 bases, with 16 bases lying between them. CDR1 and CDR2 from the germline V gene are KGHDR and SFDVKD. This CDR3 has 17 amino acids. CDR3 protein: CATSDSRGRGLTGELFF. CDR3 in DNA: TGTGCCACCAGTGATTCCCGCGGCAGGGGCCTCACCGGGGAGCTGTTTTTT.

The rearrangement joins TRBV29-1 to TRBJ2-2; possibly TRBD2 for D (7 bases). Germline CDR1 reads SQVTM; CDR2 reads ANQGSEA. CDR3 length: 12 amino acids. V was cut by 6 bases and J by 5 bases, with 10 bases left in between. The CDR3 loop is CSVRGGTGELFF. The CDR3 nucleotides are TGCAGCGTGAGGGGGGGGACCGGGGAGCTGTTTTTT.

The rearrangement joins TRBV5-1 to TRBJ2-7, with 9 bases lining up with TRBD1. J gave up 3 bases and V 3 bases, and 4 bases lay outside the gene matches. This CDR3 is built from 14 residues. Germline CDR1 is SGHRS and CDR2 is YFSETQ. The CDR3 DNA is TGCGCCAGCAGCTCGGGACAGGGATTCTACGAGCAGTACTTC. Translating gives CASSSGQGFYEQYF. Combining the CDR3 with reference TRBV5-1 and TRBJ2-7 gives the whole variable domain KAGVTQTPRYLIKTRGQQVTLSCSPISGHRSVSWYQQTPGQGLQFLFEYFSETQRNKGNFPGRFSGRQFSNSRSEMNVSTLELGDSALYLCASSSGQGFYEQYFGPGTRLTVT.

This clone was recorded only once. V gene TRBV10-3 combines with J gene TRBJ1-2; possibly TRBD1 for D (5 bases). The CDR3 sequence is 15 residues long. Trimming pared 1 base from V and 8 bases from J, leaving 17 bases between. CDR1 ENHRY and CDR2 SYGVKD come from the germline V gene. CDR3 DNA: TGTGCCATCAGTGAGTTGGAGGGGATGACTAGGGGCTACACCTTC. This gives the protein CAISELEGMTRGYTF.

The table lists this clone with a count of one. This chain connects TRBV28 to TRBJ2-7; possibly TRBD1 for D (5 bases). V lost 5 bases, J lost 3 bases, and 20 bases lay in between. This CDR3 has 16 residues. Looked up from germline, CDR1 is MDHEN and CDR2 is SYDVKM. The CDR3 DNA follows: TGTGCCAGCAGTCTCGCCAGGGCCAGGGTAGACTACGAGCAGTACTTC. It translates to CASSLARARVDYEQYF.

This sequence joins TRBV29-1 and TRBJ2-3; 10 nucleotides line up with TRBD1. After removal of 3 bases from V and 0 bases from J, the junction contained 0 bases not matched to a gene. The CDR3 contains 14 residues. Per the germline V gene, CDR1 is SQVTM and CDR2 is ANQGSEA. CDR3 protein: CSVEGQGSTDTQYF. Here the CDR3 DNA reads TGCAGCGTTGAGGGACAGGGGAGCACAGATACGCAGTATTTT.

The V and J genes are TRBV27 and TRBJ2-1; 10 bases fit TRBD2. Germline CDR1 reads MNHEY; CDR2 reads SMNVEV (reference sequence). Trimming removed 2 bases from V and 6 bases from J; junction bases left unmatched: 7. This CDR3 region has 16 residues. The CDR3 DNA reads TGTGCCAGCAGTTTAATATTAGCGGGAGGACCCAATGAGCAGTTCTTC. This codes for CASSLILAGGPNEQFF.

This chain connects TRBV28 to TRBJ2-1, with TRBD2 identical over 15 bases. The germline V gene encodes CDR1 MDHEN and CDR2 SYDVKM. CDR3 size: 16 residues. The V segment lost 9 bases and the J segment 2 bases; nucleotides outside the gene matches: 5. CDR3 region: CASRTSGRGPYNEQFF. For the CDR3, the DNA is TGTGCCAGTAGGACTAGCGGGAGGGGGCCCTACAATGAGCAGTTCTTC.

This rearrangement joins TRBV7-9 to TRBJ1-5; D possibly corresponds to TRBD1 (6 bases). Germline lookup yields CDR1 SEHNR and CDR2 FQNEAQ (reference sequence). The V end lost 5 bases, the J end lost 5 bases, and 10 bases lay between the germline ends. The CDR3 is made up of 13 amino acids. The CDR3: CASSLGQHQPQHF. The CDR3 nucleotides are TGTGCCAGCAGCCTAGGACAGCATCAGCCCCAGCATTTT.

The CDR3 nucleotides are TGTGCCAGCAGTTTTGGGGGGGTTGAAAAACTGTTTTTT. Protein product: CASSFGGVEKLFF. This chain joins TRBV12-3 or TRBV12-4 and TRBJ1-4; weak D call: TRBD1 (5 bases). Trimming took 3 bases from V and 7 from J, leaving 9 bases between them. There are 13 residues in the CDR3.

This chain joins TRBV12-5 and TRBJ2-5, with 8 bases lining up with TRBD2. V was pared by 0 bases and J by 5 bases, with 8 bases of the junction left unmatched. The CDR3 contains 16 residues. Per germline, CDR1 LGHNT and CDR2 FRNRAP. The CDR3 is CASGLVRPGGTETQYF. The CDR3 DNA reads TGTGCTAGTGGTTTGGTACGTCCGGGAGGGACGGAGACCCAGTACTTC.

The chain links TRBV5-1 to TRBJ2-3; 7 nucleotides match TRBD1. The CDR3 loop spans 14 amino acids. With 6 bases clipped from V and 1 base from J, the junction kept 5 bases outside the gene matches. Germline V gene data show CDR1 as SGHRS and CDR2 as YFSETQ. CDR3 sequence (DNA): TGCGCCAGCACAGGGGGACAACGCACAGATACGCAGTATTTT. The encoded protein is CASTGGQRTDTQYF. Drawing the rest from reference TRBV5-1 and TRBJ2-3, the complete variable domain is KAGVTQTPRYLIKTRGQQVTLSCSPISGHRSVSWYQQTPGQGLQFLFEYFSETQRNKGNFPGRFSGRQFSNSRSEMNVSTLELGDSALYLCASTGGQRTDTQYFGPGTRLTVL.

The gene calls are TRBV6-6 and TRBJ1-6; 7 bases agree with TRBD1. Germline loops: CDR1 MNHNY, CDR2 SVGAGI (reference sequence). This CDR3 has 13 amino acids. The ends lost 5 bases at V and 10 bases at J; junction bases unmatched: 5. Written as DNA, the CDR3 is TGTGCCAGCAGTCCGACAGGGATCTCACCCCTCCACTTT. Encoded protein: CASSPTGISPLHF.

This clone was observed a handful of times. The rearrangement links TRBV2 to TRBJ1-5, with 9 bases matching TRBD1. V lost 2 bases and J lost 7; bases outside the gene matches: 3. This CDR3 has 14 amino acids. Germline-derived CDR1 and CDR2 are SNHLY and FYNNEI. This chain's CDR3 is CASSERTGEQPQHF. The CDR3 bases are TGTGCCAGCAGTGAAAGGACAGGGGAACAGCCCCAGCATTTT.

This clone was picked up a small number of times. The rearrangement joins TRBV7-6 to TRBJ1-1, with 8 bases lining up with TRBD1. V dropped 2 bases and J dropped 4; count of bases not matched to a gene: 3. The germline V gene has CDR1 SGHVS and CDR2 FNYEAQ. The CDR3 contains 14 residues. The CDR3 bases are TGTGCCAGCAGCTTACAGGACAGGGCCACTGAAGCTTTCTTT. Encoded protein: CASSLQDRATEAFF.

The DNA of the CDR3 is TGTGCCAGCAGTGGCGGGAGTTCTAACACCGGGGAGCTGTTTTTT. Translated, it gives CASSGGSSNTGELFF. The chain carries TRBV2 and TRBJ2-2, with 7 bases that match TRBD2. The CDR3 covers 15 residues. The germline CDR1 and CDR2 sequences are SNHLY and FYNNEI. The V and J ends lost 4 bases and 2 bases, in that order; junction bases with no gene match: 4.

J is TRBJ1-5 and V is TRBV29-1; maybe TRBD1 (5 bases). The CDR3 spans 14 residues. Germline values: CDR1 SQVTM, CDR2 ANQGSEA. Trimming took 5 bases from V and 5 from J, leaving 16 bases between them. Here the CDR3 DNA reads TGCAGCGTTTCCTCCTCGACAGCCGATCAGCCCCAGCATTTT. Protein sequence: CSVSSSTADQPQHF.

The chain carries TRBV18 and TRBJ2-7; D may be TRBD1 (6 bases). With 3 bases removed from V and 3 bases from J, the gap between germline ends came to 9 bases. The CDR3 spans 13 residues. The V gene's germline CDR1 is KGHSH and CDR2 LQKENI. The CDR3 region is CASSPHRDYEQYF. For the CDR3, the DNA is TGTGCCAGCTCACCGCACAGGGACTACGAGCAGTACTTC.

This chain links TRBV5-4 with TRBJ2-2; TRBD1 agrees at 8 bases. Trimming cost V 4 bases and J 5 bases; bases outside gene matches: 4. The CDR3 sequence is 14 residues long. Germline CDR1 reads SGHNT; CDR2 reads YYREEE (reference sequence). The CDR3 nucleotides are TGTGCCAGCAGCCAGGGGGCGCGGACCGGGGAGCTGTTTTTT. Amino acids: CASSQGARTGELFF.

The gene calls are TRBV28 and TRBJ2-2; D not certain. There are 13 residues in the CDR3. V was pared by 2 bases and J by 6 bases, with 7 bases between. The germline V gene encodes CDR1 MDHEN and CDR2 SYDVKM. This CDR3 reads CASSLKRPGELFF. The CDR3 nucleotides are TGTGCCAGCAGTTTAAAGCGACCCGGGGAGCTGTTTTTT.

J is TRBJ2-3 and V is TRBV11-2, with 7 bases matching TRBD2. Germline V gene lookup returns CDR1 SGHAT and CDR2 FQNNGV. The CDR3 has 14 amino acids. V shed 1 base and J 6 bases; nucleotides not matched to a gene: 4. In nucleotides, the CDR3 is TGTGCCAGCAGCTTAGGACTAGCAAGCGATACGCAGTATTTT. It yields the protein CASSLGLASDTQYF.

The chain links TRBV21-1 to TRBJ2-1; the table calls TRBD2, which could not be checked here. TRBV21-1 is a known pseudogene. CDR3 length: 16 residues. This CDR3 reads CASSPPGRDRDNEQFF. In nucleotides, the CDR3 is TGTGCCAGCAGCCCCCCGGGGAGGGATCGAGACAATGAGCAGTTCTTC.

This clone was seen a handful of times. V usage is TRBV11-2 and J usage is TRBJ2-3, with 7 bases matching TRBD1. This CDR3 has 12 residues. The V and J ends lost 1 base and 14 bases, in that order; junction bases with no gene match: 6. Germline V gene data show CDR1 as SGHAT and CDR2 as FQNNGV. The CDR3 loop reads CASSLGAGGWYF. DNA for the CDR3: TGTGCCAGCAGCTTAGGGGCAGGGGGTTGGTATTTT.

The chain joins TRBV5-1 to TRBJ2-7; TRBD2 agrees at 9 bases. Looked up from germline, CDR1 is SGHRS and CDR2 is YFSETQ. V gave up 4 bases and J gave up 0 bases; unmatched junction bases: 2. The CDR3 extends over 14 amino acids. The CDR3 DNA reads as TGCGCCAGCAGCACTAGCGGGTCCTCCTACGAGCAGTACTTC. The encoded protein is CASSTSGSSYEQYF.

V and J are TRBV5-4 and TRBJ2-7, with 10 bases lining up with TRBD2. CDR3 size: 15 residues. Unmatched junction bases numbered 7, after V lost 5 bases and J lost 2 bases. Germline CDR1 is SGHNT and CDR2 is YYREEE (reference sequence). CDR3 bases: TGTGCCAGCAGGGCCGAGCTAGCGGGGGCCTACGAGCAGTACGTC. This sequence encodes CASRAELAGAYEQYV.

The chain has TRBV5-1 and TRBJ2-3; 7 bases map to TRBD1. This CDR3 has 14 residues. Trimming took 4 bases from V and 2 from J; bases not matched to a gene: 4. CDR1 is SGHRS and CDR2 is YFSETQ in the germline V gene. This CDR3 is CASSPTGFTDTQYF. The CDR3 DNA sequence: TGCGCCAGCAGCCCGACAGGGTTCACAGATACGCAGTATTTT.

J is TRBJ2-3 and V is TRBV30, with 9 bases aligning to TRBD2. The trim removed 2 bases at V and 5 bases at J, leaving 8 bases unmatched. Germline V gene lookup returns CDR1 GTSNPN and CDR2 SVGIG (reference sequence). The CDR3 has 15 residues. CDR3 amino acids: CAWSLSGSGGDTQYF. The CDR3 DNA is TGTGCCTGGAGTCTTAGCGGGAGCGGGGGAGATACGCAGTATTTT.

The rearrangement links TRBV11-3 to TRBJ2-5; D is unclear. The germline V gene has CDR1 SGHNT and CDR2 YENEEA. The CDR3 is made up of 14 amino acids. V lost 0 bases to trimming and J lost 0 bases, with 5 bases between them. The CDR3 sequence: CASSLDSHQETQYF. The CDR3 nucleotides are TGTGCCAGCAGCTTAGATAGCCACCAAGAGACCCAGTACTTC.

This chain uses TRBV28 with TRBJ2-7; D not resolved. This CDR3 is 13 amino acids long. Germline CDR1 and CDR2: MDHEN and SYDVKM. V was pared by 10 bases and J by 1 base, with 14 bases between. The CDR3 protein is CATLWRASYEQYF. CDR3 DNA: TGTGCCACTCTCTGGAGAGCTTCCTACGAGCAGTACTTC.